This entry features one T cell receptor beta chain sequence. The data were obtained in a study of blood T cell repertoires in COVID-19. Study summary: PBMCs, B-cell-depleted T cells, or T cells provided the cDNA or gDNA that made up the material.

The protocol was immunoSEQ multiplex PCR, while the TCRdb copy is restricted to in-frame clones and leaves out a portion. The sample holds about 280,000 clones, roughly 85% seen once. Participants were aged about 18 to 100 years, lived in 20 to 25 US areas, and enrolled virtually. Researchers sorted participants into cohorts using their self-reported clinical history. CDR1 is LNHDA, CDR2 SQIVND, per germline (reference sequence). V lost 5 bases, J lost 4 bases, and 17 bases lay in between. The CDR3 has 15 amino acids. The V and J genes are TRBV19 and TRBJ2-5, with no clear D. Sequencing used PBMCs or T cells enriched from blood (not recorded which). The receptor's source is a woman aged 45 to 65 who had recovered from COVID-19. For the CDR3, the DNA is TGTGCCAGTAGTGTGCTCTTAACAACAACAGAGACCCAGTACTTC. It codes for CASSVLLTTTETQYF. The full variable domain, rest sourced from reference TRBV19 and TRBJ2-5, is DGGITQSPKYLFRKEGQNVTLSCEQNLNHDAMYWYRQDPGQGLRLIYYSQIVNDFQKGDIAEGYSVSREKKESFPLTVTSAQKNPTAFYLCASSVLLTTTETQYFGPGTRLLVL.